Listed below are T cell receptor beta chains from one sample, sequenced in a study of identical twins. TCRdb re-derived calls from the 5' RACE reads in MiXCR, one entry per CDR3 protein. There are 250,000 or so distinct CDR3 sequences in the sample; 5.5% to 7% occur only once, and 3% to 4.5% lies in the top ten. The same sample was also used in a study of yellow fever vaccine responses in identical twins.

The sequencing sample was made of memory (CD45RO+) T cells sorted from blood. The source of these receptors is a woman between 18 and 29 years old in good health. Each CDR3 is given with its conserved first and last residue.

CASSLEPHGNEQFF	TRBV5-1	TRBJ2-1
CSVISGGPNEQFF	TRBV29-1	TRBJ2-1
CATALGLAVDDRETQYF	TRBV10-3	TRBJ2-5
CSATPDRGSYGYTF	TRBV20-1	TRBJ1-2
CSAIKGPKQSDTQYF	TRBV20-1	TRBJ2-3
CASRGASGTNTGELFF	TRBV2	TRBJ2-2
CASSAGRTGGYTF	TRBV14	TRBJ1-2
CASSRNRGSDTQYF	TRBV4-2	TRBJ2-3
CASSNRHSTDTQYF	TRBV28	TRBJ2-3
CSANLAATIYNEQFF	TRBV20-1	TRBJ2-1
CASSNQGAGANTGELFF	TRBV18	TRBJ2-2
CAIGTSGTNTGELFF	TRBV10-3	TRBJ2-2
CASSPTGFSGANVLTF	TRBV18	TRBJ2-6
CASSTPPGQGTGELFF	TRBV6-5	TRBJ2-2
CASSVWAEPPQEQFF	TRBV9	TRBJ2-1
CASSPQGLQGHEQFF	TRBV18	TRBJ2-1
CASSPSLGTEAFF	TRBV10-2	TRBJ1-1
CASSPPGRYGYTF	TRBV12-3/TRBV12-4	TRBJ1-2
CASSQDGQRVNEQFF	TRBV4-1	TRBJ2-1
CASTGGGLAKNIQYF	TRBV12-3/TRBV12-4	TRBJ2-4
CATSRGGLPDRGFSYNEQFF	TRBV15	TRBJ2-1
CASSARQGTGYTF	TRBV27	TRBJ1-2
CSARSGTSDNEQFF	TRBV20-1	TRBJ2-1
CASSPPLSGGAGGNIQYF	TRBV5-1	TRBJ2-4
CSVDEGLSQYF	TRBV29-1	TRBJ2-7
CASSVSSRGAFF	TRBV5-6	TRBJ1-1
CASSLATSGKSHEQYF	TRBV5-1	TRBJ2-7
CASSLGLSGPTNEKLFF	TRBV5-1	TRBJ1-4
CASSPRLSSAFEKLFF	TRBV7-8	TRBJ1-4
CASSVGGSTDTQYF	TRBV7-8	TRBJ2-3
CASSPGLLTGELFF	TRBV12-3/TRBV12-4	TRBJ2-2
CASSPRQGYGYTF	TRBV7-6	TRBJ1-2